The 26 T cell receptor beta chains below come from one sample, sequenced in a study of beta chain features in type 1 diabetes. Investigators reverse transcribed all isolated RNA, so they sequenced expressed TCRB transcripts. Method: immunoSEQ multiplex PCR; TCRdb's copy keeps in-frame clones and lacks some. The sample lists around 500,000 clones, approximately 10% occurring once. Sequences were obtained from naive CD4+ T cells from blood. The source is a woman under 30 in good health.

This clone was counted only a few times. As DNA, the CDR3 is TGTGCCAGCAGCGTACAGGGTACCTACGAGCAGTACGTC. Its translation is CASSVQGTYEQYV. This chain connects TRBV7-9 to TRBJ2-7; D possibly corresponds to TRBD1 (6 bases). The CDR3 is 13 amino acids. In germline, CDR1 is SEHNR, CDR2 FQNEAQ (reference sequence). Trimming took 5 bases from V and 2 from J, leaving 10 bases between them.

This clone was detected a few times. The CDR3 spells CASSQGRIQRGLGGAKNIQYF. The CDR3 DNA reads TGTGCCAGCAGCCAAGGACGGATTCAGAGAGGCCTCGGCGGAGCCAAAAACATTCAGTACTTC. The chain employs TRBV14 and TRBJ2-4; D unresolved. The CDR3 has 21 residues. Germline CDR1 SGHDN, CDR2 FVKESK. V was pared by 1 base and J by 0 bases, with 25 bases between.

This clone was detected a few times. The chain recombines TRBV5-4 with TRBJ2-5; perhaps TRBD1 as D (6 bases). There are 14 residues in the CDR3. Germline assignment: CDR1 SGHNT and CDR2 YYREEE (reference sequence). The V gene lost 0 bases and the J gene lost 4 bases, with 10 bases spanning the gap. In DNA form, the CDR3 reads TGTGCCAGCAGCTTGGCCACAGGGTCAGAGACCCAGTACTTC. Protein: CASSLATGSETQYF.

This clone was observed a few times. The chain couples TRBV5-1 to TRBJ2-3; the D is unclear. Germline V gene sequence: CDR1 SGHRS, CDR2 YFSETQ. Trimming removed 0 bases from V and 2 bases from J, with 4 bases in between. The CDR3 is 13 residues long. CDR3 sequence (DNA): TGCGCCAGCAGCTTGGATGACACAGATACGCAGTATTTT. It translates to CASSLDDTDTQYF.

The rearrangement uses TRBV25-1 and TRBJ2-1; D unresolved. CDR3 size: 15 residues. The germline V and J ends were trimmed by 5 bases and 8 bases, with 19 bases remaining between them. Germline CDR1 and CDR2: MGHDK and SYGVNS. CDR3 sequence: CASSLRKSLLDEQFF. CDR3 DNA sequence: TGTGCCAGCAGTCTCAGGAAAAGTTTGTTGGATGAGCAGTTCTTC. Using reference TRBV25-1 and TRBJ2-1 for the parts outside the CDR3, the full variable domain is EADIYQTPRYLVIGTGKKITLECSQTMGHDKMYWYQQDPGMELHLIHYSYGVNSTEKGDLSSESTVSRIRTEHFPLTLESARPSHTSQYLCASSLRKSLLDEQFFGPGTRLTVL.

This clone was found a few times. The J gene is TRBJ2-7, the V gene TRBV14; D gene uncertain. CDR3 size: 14 residues. The germline V and J ends were trimmed by 0 bases and 3 bases, with 9 bases remaining between them. The germline V gene encodes CDR1 SGHDN and CDR2 FVKESK. CDR3 in DNA: TGTGCCAGCAGCCAAGAGGTGGCCTACTACGAGCAGTACGTC. Protein: CASSQEVAYYEQYV.

This clone was recorded a few times. V gene TRBV14 combines with J gene TRBJ2-7; 9 nucleotides agree with TRBD2. This CDR3 comprises 14 residues. The V segment lost 6 bases and the J segment 2 bases; nucleotides outside the gene matches: 5. Germline V lookup: CDR1 SGHDN, CDR2 FVKESK. The CDR3 here is CASSRLAAPYEQYV. Here the CDR3 DNA reads TGTGCCAGCAGTCGACTAGCGGCTCCCTACGAGCAGTACGTC.

This clone was found a few times. DNA for the CDR3: TGTGCCAGCAGCGACAGAAAGTACACTGAAGCTTTCTTT. Encoded protein: CASSDRKYTEAFF. This chain uses TRBV2 with TRBJ1-1, with D perhaps matching TRBD1 (5 bases). Trimming took off 6 bases at V and 3 bases at J, with 11 bases between the two ends. The CDR3 covers 13 residues. Per germline, CDR1 SNHLY and CDR2 FYNNEI. The full variable domain, in which reference TRBV2 and TRBJ1-1 provide the parts outside the CDR3, is EPEVTQTPSHQVTQMGQEVILRCVPISNHLYFYWYRQILGQKVEFLVSFYNNEISEKSEIFDDQFSVERPDGSNFTLKIRSTKLEDSAMYFCASSDRKYTEAFFGQGTRLTVV.

The V gene is TRBV5-6, the J gene TRBJ2-1, with 9 bases lining up with TRBD1. The CDR3 length is 14 residues. The junction had 7 bases not matched to a gene; V was cut back by 6 bases and J by 6 bases. Germline CDR1 is SGHDT and CDR2 is YYEEEE. The CDR3 here is CASTSGTGINEQFF. The DNA for the CDR3 is TGTGCCAGCACCTCAGGGACAGGGATCAATGAGCAGTTCTTC. Supplemented by reference TRBV5-6 and TRBJ2-1, the full variable domain reads DAGVTQSPTHLIKTRGQQVTLRCSPKSGHDTVSWYQQALGQGPQFIFQYYEEEERQRGNFPDRFSGHQFPNYSSELNVNALLLGDSALYLCASTSGTGINEQFFGPGTRLTVL.

This clone was picked up a small number of times. This sequence joins TRBV7-2 and TRBJ2-7; the match to TRBD2 covers 11 bases. Germline loops: CDR1 SGHTA, CDR2 FQGNSA. V gave up 5 bases and J gave up 3 bases; unmatched junction bases: 12. The length of the CDR3 is 17 residues. The CDR3 reads CASSLDVGTSGFYEQYF. For the CDR3, the DNA is TGTGCCAGCAGCCTGGACGTGGGGACTAGCGGATTCTACGAGCAGTACTTC.

This clone has more than one count but fewer than ten. The J gene is TRBJ1-2, the V gene TRBV7-9; D uncertain. The CDR3 totals 13 residues. Trimming took off 5 bases at V and 8 bases at J, with 15 bases between the two ends. Germline lookup yields CDR1 SEHNR and CDR2 FQNEAQ (reference sequence). CDR3 in DNA: TGTGCCAGCAGCCATGACACGGCGAGAGGCTACACCTTC. Translation: CASSHDTARGYTF.

This chain links TRBV7-2 with TRBJ2-3, with 9 bases aligning to TRBD2. Germline V gene sequence: CDR1 SGHTA, CDR2 FQGNSA. This CDR3 is built from 15 residues. Trimming at V came to 1 base and at J to 4 bases, leaving 3 bases not matched to a gene. The CDR3 spells CASSLVRGGADTQYF. Here the CDR3 DNA reads TGTGCCAGCAGCTTAGTTCGCGGGGGGGCAGATACGCAGTATTTT.

This clone has a handful of counts. This sequence joins TRBV7-9 and TRBJ2-7, with D unclear. The V and J ends lost 0 bases and 0 bases respectively, with 6 bases between them. The germline V gene encodes CDR1 SEHNR and CDR2 FQNEAQ (reference sequence). This CDR3 region has 14 residues. The CDR3 coding sequence is TGTGCCAGCAGCTTAGCGGAACCCTCCTACGAGCAGTACTTC. Its translation: CASSLAEPSYEQYF.

This clone was seen a handful of times. The J gene is TRBJ2-7, the V gene TRBV5-1, with D possibly called TRBD1 or TRBD2 (5 bases each). The V gene lost 0 bases and the J gene lost 6 bases, with 16 bases spanning the gap. Germline assignment: CDR1 SGHRS and CDR2 YFSETQ. This CDR3 is 15 amino acids long. The CDR3 protein is CASSLAFGAGSEQYV. The CDR3 nucleotides read TGCGCCAGCAGCTTGGCCTTCGGGGCGGGTAGCGAGCAGTACGTC.

This clone was counted only a few times. This rearrangement joins TRBV29-1 to TRBJ1-5, with D hard to call. This CDR3 is 12 amino acids long. Per the germline V gene, CDR1 is SQVTM and CDR2 is ANQGSEA. V lost 4 bases and J 0 bases, leaving 4 bases between the germline ends. The CDR3 region has the DNA TGCAGCGTTGTGGATAGCAATCAGCCCCAGCATTTT. This gives the protein CSVVDSNQPQHF.

This clone has just a few counts. The rearrangement uses TRBV7-8 and TRBJ1-2; D is unresolved. Between the trimmed V and J ends, which lost 1 base and 4 bases, there was a span of 13 bases. The CDR3 sequence is 15 residues long. The germline V gene has CDR1 SGHVS and CDR2 FQNEAQ. The CDR3 region is CASSLGGSRGYGYTF. The CDR3 nucleotides are TGTGCCAGCAGCTTAGGAGGTTCGCGAGGCTATGGCTACACCTTC.

The V gene is TRBV7-9, the J gene TRBJ1-2; 8 bases line up with TRBD1. The CDR3 is 15 residues long. Germline trimming cut 3 bases from V and 7 bases from J; bases unmatched to any gene: 10. Germline V gives CDR1 SEHNR, CDR2 FQNEAQ (reference sequence). The CDR3 loop is CASSFVEDRAFGYTF. For the CDR3, the DNA is TGTGCCAGCAGCTTCGTCGAGGACAGGGCTTTTGGCTACACCTTC.

This clone was detected only a few times. The rearrangement uses TRBV5-6 and TRBJ2-4; D may be TRBD1 (6 bases). Germline V gene lookup returns CDR1 SGHDT and CDR2 YYEEEE. The CDR3 sequence is 18 residues long. Trimming took 1 base from V and 0 from J, leaving 17 bases between them. The CDR3 loop reads CASSLQQGSRLAKNIQYF. The CDR3 DNA reads TGTGCCAGCAGCTTGCAACAGGGTTCTAGGTTAGCCAAAAACATTCAGTACTTC.

This clone was found a few times. The chain recombines TRBV6-6 with TRBJ2-1; 7 bases agree with TRBD1. The V segment lost 6 bases and the J segment 9 bases; nucleotides outside the gene matches: 11. Germline CDR1 reads MNHNY; CDR2 reads SVGAGI (reference sequence). The CDR3 has 14 amino acids. CDR3 residues: CASSRGTSQGEQFF. The CDR3 DNA is TGTGCCAGCAGCAGGGGGACCAGCCAGGGTGAGCAGTTCTTC.

The chain joins TRBV7-3 to TRBJ2-3, with D possibly matching TRBD2 (6 bases). V was clipped by 5 bases and J by 6 bases, with 21 bases between them. The CDR3 sequence is 16 residues long. Germline V CDR1 and CDR2: SGHTA, FQGTGA. CDR3 amino acids: CASSQLDGRIPDTQYF. For the CDR3, the DNA is TGTGCCAGCAGCCAACTTGATGGGAGGATCCCCGATACGCAGTATTTT.

Points on this clone: The same CDR3 is also encoded by other DNA sequences in this sample. This sequence joins TRBV7-2 and TRBJ2-3; D is perhaps TRBD1 (6 bases). Deletions cut 5 bases from V and 0 bases from J, with 9 bases between. CDR1 and CDR2 (germline): SGHTA, FQGNSA. This CDR3 spans 14 amino acids. The CDR3 protein is CASSAQGSTDTQYF. CDR3 sequence (DNA): TGTGCCAGCAGCGCACAGGGTAGCACAGATACGCAGTATTTT.

The chain employs TRBV9 and TRBJ2-3; D uncertain. CDR1 and CDR2 (germline): SGDLS, YYNGEE. Trimming took 0 bases from V and 0 from J, leaving 8 bases between them. This CDR3 comprises 15 residues. CDR3 loop: CASSVGLPSTDTQYF. The CDR3 DNA reads TGTGCCAGCAGCGTAGGGCTCCCTAGCACAGATACGCAGTATTTT.

The J gene is TRBJ2-2, the V gene TRBV6-1, with unresolved D. The germline V and J ends were trimmed by 2 bases and 6 bases, with 10 bases remaining between them. The CDR3 consists of 14 residues. Germline V gives CDR1 MNHNS, CDR2 SASEGT. In nucleotides, the CDR3 is TGTGCCAGCAGTGAACGGGTGTTGGCCGGGGAGCTGTTTTTT. Its translation is CASSERVLAGELFF.

The CDR3 spells CASSSTATYNEQFF. DNA for the CDR3: TGTGCCAGCAGTTCGACGGCGACCTACAATGAGCAGTTCTTC. The chain couples TRBV28 to TRBJ2-1; D remains unclear. Germline lookup yields CDR1 MDHEN and CDR2 SYDVKM. The CDR3 length is 14 residues. V lost 4 bases to trimming and J lost 2 bases, with 9 bases between them.

V is TRBV7-2 and J is TRBJ2-1; 8 nucleotides agree with TRBD2. The CDR3 has 16 residues. Unmatched junction bases numbered 15, after V lost 5 bases and J lost 9 bases. Germline values: CDR1 SGHTA, CDR2 FQGNSA. CDR3 protein: CASSGPGTRLGGEQFF. Here the CDR3 DNA reads TGTGCCAGCAGCGGGCCCGGGACTAGGCTCGGCGGTGAGCAGTTCTTC.

This clone showed up just a few times. Other DNA sequences in the same sample also yield this CDR3. The rearrangement uses TRBV28 and TRBJ1-1; D remains unclear. V dropped 3 bases and J dropped 1 base, with 3 bases sitting between them. The CDR3 consists of 12 residues. CDR1 and CDR2 from the germline V gene are MDHEN and SYDVKM. CDR3 DNA sequence: TGTGCCAGCAGTTTGGGGAACACTGAAGCTTTCTTT. Its protein is CASSLGNTEAFF.